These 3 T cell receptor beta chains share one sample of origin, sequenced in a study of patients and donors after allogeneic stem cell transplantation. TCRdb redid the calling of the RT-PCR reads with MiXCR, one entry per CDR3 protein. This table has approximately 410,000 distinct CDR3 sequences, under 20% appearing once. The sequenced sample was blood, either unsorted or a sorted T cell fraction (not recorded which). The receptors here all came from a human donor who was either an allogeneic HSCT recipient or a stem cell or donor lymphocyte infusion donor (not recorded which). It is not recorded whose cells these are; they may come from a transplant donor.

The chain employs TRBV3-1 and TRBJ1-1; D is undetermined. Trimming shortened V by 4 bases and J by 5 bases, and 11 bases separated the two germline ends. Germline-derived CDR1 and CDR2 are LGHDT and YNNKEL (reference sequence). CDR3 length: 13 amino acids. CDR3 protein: CASSPRFETEAFF. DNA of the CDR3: TGTGCCAGCAGCCCGCGCTTTGAAACTGAAGCTTTCTTT.

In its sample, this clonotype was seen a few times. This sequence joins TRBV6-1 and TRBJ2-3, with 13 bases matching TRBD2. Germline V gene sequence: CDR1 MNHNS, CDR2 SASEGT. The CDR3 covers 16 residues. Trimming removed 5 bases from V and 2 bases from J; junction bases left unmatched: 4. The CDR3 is CASSTGLAGATDTQYF. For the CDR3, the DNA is TGTGCCAGCAGTACCGGACTAGCGGGGGCCACAGATACGCAGTATTTT.

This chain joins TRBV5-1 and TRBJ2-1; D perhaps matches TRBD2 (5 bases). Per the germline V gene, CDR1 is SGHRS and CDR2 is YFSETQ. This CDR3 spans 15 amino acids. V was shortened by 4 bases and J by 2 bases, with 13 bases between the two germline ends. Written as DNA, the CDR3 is TGCGCCAGCAGCACAAGGACTGGCACCTACAATGAGCAGTTCTTC. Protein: CASSTRTGTYNEQFF.